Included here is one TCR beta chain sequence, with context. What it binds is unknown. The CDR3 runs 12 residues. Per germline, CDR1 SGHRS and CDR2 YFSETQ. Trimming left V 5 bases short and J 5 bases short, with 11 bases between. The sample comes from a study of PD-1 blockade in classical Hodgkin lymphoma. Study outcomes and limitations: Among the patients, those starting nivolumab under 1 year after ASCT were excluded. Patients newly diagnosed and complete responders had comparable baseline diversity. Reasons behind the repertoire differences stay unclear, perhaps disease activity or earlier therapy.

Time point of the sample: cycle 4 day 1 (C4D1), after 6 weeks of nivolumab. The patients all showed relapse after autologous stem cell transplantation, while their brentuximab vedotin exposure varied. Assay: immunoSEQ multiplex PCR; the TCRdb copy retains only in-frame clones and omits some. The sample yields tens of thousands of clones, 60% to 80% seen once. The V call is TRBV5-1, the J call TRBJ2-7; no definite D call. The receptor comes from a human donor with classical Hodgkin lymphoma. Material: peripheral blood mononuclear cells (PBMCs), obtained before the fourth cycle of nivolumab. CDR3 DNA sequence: TGCGCCAGCAGTCTCCCTGGGAACGAGCAGTACTTC. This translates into CASSLPGNEQYF.